Below are 9 T cell receptor beta chains sequenced from a single sample in a study of siplizumab effects on memory and regulatory T cells. Sequencing was performed with immunoSEQ multiplex PCR; in TCRdb, only in-frame clones are kept and a portion is missing. The table includes more than 85,000 clones, roughly nine tenths detected once. The sequenced sample consisted of Tregs sorted from blood. Receptors originate from a human donor in good health.

The rearrangement joins TRBV15 to TRBJ2-7; TRBD1 might be the D (6 bases). Germline CDR1 LNHNV, CDR2 YYDKDF (reference sequence). Trimming took 0 bases from V and 6 from J, leaving 9 bases between them. The CDR3 is 13 residues long. The CDR3 coding sequence is TGTGCCACCAGCAGAGAATTCAGGGGCGAGCAGTACTTC. It specifies CATSREFRGEQYF. The full variable domain, completed using reference TRBV15 and TRBJ2-7, is DAMVIQNPRYQVTQFGKPVTLSCSQTLNHNVMYWYQQKSSQAPKLLFHYYDKDFNNEADTPDNFQSRRPNTSFCFLDIRSPGLGDTAMYLCATSREFRGEQYFGPGTRLTVT.

The chain is built from TRBV5-1 and TRBJ1-6; the match to TRBD1 covers 8 bases. This CDR3 is built from 15 residues. V was clipped by 2 bases and J by 3 bases; unmatched bases: 1. Germline V gives CDR1 SGHRS, CDR2 YFSETQ. CDR3 amino acids: CASSLQGGYNSPLHF. As DNA, the CDR3 is TGCGCCAGCAGCTTACAGGGGGGCTATAATTCACCCCTCCACTTT.

The chain has TRBV6-5 and TRBJ2-7; D not certain. The ends were cut back, 0 bases at V and 3 bases at J, with 12 bases in the middle. This CDR3 is 15 amino acids long. CDR1 and CDR2 (germline): MNHEY, SVGAGI. CDR3 loop: CASSYSKGPGYEQYF. In DNA form, the CDR3 reads TGTGCCAGCAGTTACTCGAAAGGTCCCGGCTACGAGCAGTACTTC.

The chain uses TRBV11-2 and TRBJ2-3; 7 bases are shared with TRBD1. Germline assignment: CDR1 SGHAT and CDR2 FQNNGV. Trimming removed 4 bases from V and 4 bases from J; junction bases left unmatched: 5. The CDR3 runs 14 residues. The DNA of the CDR3 is TGTGCCAGCAGCTCCCAGGGGGTCGCAGATACGCAGTATTTT. It yields the protein CASSSQGVADTQYF.

V gene TRBV27 combines with J gene TRBJ2-7; tentatively, D is TRBD1 or TRBD2 (6 bases each). CDR3 length: 12 amino acids. Germline V lookup: CDR1 MNHEY, CDR2 SMNVEV (reference sequence). V was trimmed by 4 bases and J by 7 bases, leaving 11 bases between them. The CDR3 sequence: CASSSRGLEQYF. As DNA, the CDR3 is TGTGCCAGCAGTTCCCGGGGGCTAGAGCAGTACTTC.

As DNA, the CDR3 is TGCGCCAGCAGCACCGGACTAGCGGGGAGCTCCTACAATGAGCAGTTCTTC. It translates to CASSTGLAGSSYNEQFF. The chain couples TRBV5-1 to TRBJ2-1; 12 nucleotides agree with TRBD2. With V trimmed by 4 bases and J by 0 bases, 5 bases remained unmatched. The length of the CDR3 is 17 residues. CDR1 and CDR2 from the germline V gene are SGHRS and YFSETQ.

The sample holds one count of this clone. The rearrangement links TRBV6-5 to TRBJ2-7; D may be TRBD2 (5 bases). This CDR3 region has 16 residues. The V end was cut by 4 bases, the J end by 6 bases, with 22 bases between. The germline V gene has CDR1 MNHEY and CDR2 SVGAGI. The CDR3 DNA follows: TGTGCCAGCAGTTTTCATGGGATCCAAGGTCGGGGCGAGCAGTACTTC. This gives the protein CASSFHGIQGRGEQYF.

The genes are TRBV28 and TRBJ2-5, with D possibly TRBD2 on 6 matching bases. This CDR3 spans 13 amino acids. Germline V lookup: CDR1 MDHEN, CDR2 SYDVKM. The V gene lost 6 bases and the J gene lost 4 bases, with 12 bases spanning the gap. The CDR3 DNA reads TGTGCCAGCAGAGCCACTAGCCCAGAGACCCAGTACTTC. Protein sequence: CASRATSPETQYF.

The rearrangement uses TRBV14 and TRBJ2-3, with unresolved D. Germline V CDR1 and CDR2: SGHDN, FVKESK. The germline V and J ends were trimmed by 4 bases and 8 bases, with 10 bases remaining between them. CDR3 size: 12 residues. The CDR3 loop is CASSPGVATQYF. Here the CDR3 DNA reads TGTGCCAGCAGCCCTGGGGTTGCTACGCAGTATTTT.